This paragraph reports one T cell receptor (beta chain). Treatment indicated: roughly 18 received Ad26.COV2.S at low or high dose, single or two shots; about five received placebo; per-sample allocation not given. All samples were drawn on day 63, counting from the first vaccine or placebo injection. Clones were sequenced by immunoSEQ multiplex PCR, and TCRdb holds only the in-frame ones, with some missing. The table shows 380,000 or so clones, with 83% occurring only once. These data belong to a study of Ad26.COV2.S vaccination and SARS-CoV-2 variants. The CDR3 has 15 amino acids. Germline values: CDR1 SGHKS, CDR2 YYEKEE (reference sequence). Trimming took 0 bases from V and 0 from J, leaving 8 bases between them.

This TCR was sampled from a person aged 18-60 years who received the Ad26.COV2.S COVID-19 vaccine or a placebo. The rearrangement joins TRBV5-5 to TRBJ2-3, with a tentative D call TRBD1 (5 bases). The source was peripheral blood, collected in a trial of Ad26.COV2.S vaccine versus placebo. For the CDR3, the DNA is TGTGCCAGCAGCTTGGCAGGGCCTAGCACAGATACGCAGTATTTT. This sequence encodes CASSLAGPSTDTQYF.